This T cell receptor beta chain stems from a study of beta chain features in type 1 diabetes. Whole-study findings and limits: Type 1 diabetes patients had TCRB CDR3s that were shorter (moderately but significantly so) in all four CD4+ subsets.

This CDR3 region has 14 residues. Trimming at V came to 4 bases and at J to 5 bases, leaving 5 bases not matched to a gene. CDR1 is MNHEY and CDR2 is SVGAGI in the germline V gene. The isolated RNA, all of it, was reverse transcribed, so expressed TCRB transcripts were what got sequenced. The method was immunoSEQ multiplex PCR; TCRdb's version includes in-frame clones alone and lacks a portion of them. The sample comprises about 370,000 clones, about 14% of which are singletons, and approximately 0.019% rests with the top ten. This clone was detected a few times. Its antigen is undetermined. The origin of this receptor is a woman between 18 and 30 years old in good health. The rearrangement links TRBV6-5 to TRBJ2-5; 9 positions agree with TRBD2. Sequenced sample: naive CD4+ T cells from blood. In DNA form, the CDR3 reads TGTGCCAGCAGTTTTAGCGGGAGAGGGGAGACCCAGTACTTC. It specifies CASSFSGRGETQYF.